Listed below are T cell receptor beta chains from one sample, sequenced in a study of Tregs in tolerant kidney transplant recipients. Here immunoSEQ multiplex PCR was the method, and the copy in TCRdb shows in-frame clones only, minus some. The sample holds roughly 250,000 clones, about 80% seen once. Sequenced material: CD4+ T cells from blood. These receptors were taken from a human donor in good health. CDR3s include the opening cysteine and the closing phenylalanine or tryptophan. The D gene is left open where the match is weak. Clone sizes are given selectively: once, few, many, or a class where the clone is expanded.

d_gene	abundance	v_gene	j_gene	CDR3nt	CDR3aa
TRBD1	-	TRBV2	TRBJ1-1	TGTGCCAGCAGCCCCGGTAGGGGGCTGAACACTGAAGCTTTCTTT	CASSPGRGLNTEAFF
-	-	TRBV6-5	TRBJ2-4	TGTGCCAGCAGTACGGACGGAAACATTCAGTACTTC	CASSTDGNIQYF
TRBD1	-	TRBV7-6	TRBJ2-7	TGTGCCAGCAGCATGGACAGGGCCGGCGAGCAGTACTTC	CASSMDRAGEQYF
-	-	TRBV19	TRBJ2-3	TGTGCCAGTAGTATCCAAGGGAATTACGATACGCAGTATTTT	CASSIQGNYDTQYF
-	-	TRBV14	TRBJ2-5	TGTGCCAGCAGCCAAGATCGGCGGGCTGCAGAGACCCAGTACTTC	CASSQDRRAAETQYF
-	-	TRBV13	TRBJ1-4	TGTGCCAGCAGCTCGGTGGCTAATGAAAAACTGTTTTTT	CASSSVANEKLFF
TRBD1	-	TRBV7-9	TRBJ1-1	TGTGCCAGCAGCTTTATTGCAGGGGGAGGAACTGAAGCTTTCTTT	CASSFIAGGGTEAFF
TRBD1	once	TRBV18	TRBJ1-3	TGTGCCAGCTCACCCCGACAGGGTCGGACCTCTGGAAACACCATATATTTT	CASSPRQGRTSGNTIYF
TRBD1	-	TRBV29-1	TRBJ2-5	TGCAGCGAGACGGGACAGGGCAAAGAGACCCAGTACTTC	CSETGQGKETQYF
TRBD1	-	TRBV4-1	TRBJ1-2	TGCGCCAGCAGCCTGACCGGGACAGAACGTCCAAATGGCTACACCTTC	CASSLTGTERPNGYTF
TRBD1	-	TRBV19	TRBJ1-5	TGTGCCAGTAGTATGCGACAGGGCCCCCAGCATTTT	CASSMRQGPQHF
-	-	TRBV27	TRBJ1-1	TGTGCCAGCAGTTTAGGGACACCGAGGGCTGAAGCTTTCTTT	CASSLGTPRAEAFF
-	-	TRBV6-6	TRBJ2-3	TGTGCCAGCAGGGAGACTAGTGGTCCAGATACGCAGTATTTT	CASRETSGPDTQYF
-	-	TRBV6-1	TRBJ1-2	TGTGCCAGCAGGGAACAAGCGGAGGACTATGGCTACACCTTC	CASREQAEDYGYTF
TRBD2	-	TRBV13	TRBJ2-3	TGTGCCAGCAGCTGGAGGAGCGGGGGGGCAGGAGATACGCAGTATTTT	CASSWRSGGAGDTQYF
TRBD2	-	TRBV5-1	TRBJ2-6	TGCGCCAGCAGCGAGTCACTAGCGTCAGGGGCCAACGTCCTGACTTTC	CASSESLASGANVLTF
-	-	TRBV23-1	TRBJ1-1	TGCGCCAGCAGTGGGGTGGGCACTGAAGCTTTCTTT	CASSGVGTEAFF
TRBD1	-	TRBV5-1	TRBJ1-1	TGCGCCAGCAGCTTGGTTCAGGGGGTGGGCACTGAAGCTTTCTTT	CASSLVQGVGTEAFF
TRBD2	-	TRBV7-8	TRBJ2-1	TGTGCCAGCAGCCGGGGACTAGCGGGAGTCAATGAGCAGTTCTTC	CASSRGLAGVNEQFF
-	-	TRBV11-2	TRBJ2-3	TGTGCCAGCAGCTTAGTTTGGGGGGCTCGAGATACGCAGTATTTT	CASSLVWGARDTQYF
TRBD2	once	TRBV16	TRBJ2-1	TGTGCCAGCAGCCAATCTAGCGGGAGGGGGAATGAGCAGTTCTTC	CASSQSSGRGNEQFF
-	-	TRBV29-1	TRBJ1-2	TGCAGCGTTGGACGACTGGGGGCGATCTATGGCTATACCTTC	CSVGRLGAIYGYTF
TRBD2	-	TRBV7-9	TRBJ2-2	TGTGCCAGCAGCTCGCCTAGCGGGGCGAACACCGGGGAGCTGTTTTTT	CASSSPSGANTGELFF
TRBD2	few	TRBV5-1	TRBJ2-7	TGCGCCAGCAGATTAGCGGGGGTCAGCTCCTACGAGCAGTACTTC	CASRLAGVSSYEQYF
-	-	TRBV2	TRBJ1-5	TGTGCCAGCAGGGCGGGGCTTGGCAATCAGCCCCAGCATTTT	CASRAGLGNQPQHF
-	-	TRBV4-1	TRBJ2-5	TGCGCCAGCAGCCCCCCCCTCGCGGGGGCCCTACAAGAGACCCAGTACTTC	CASSPPLAGALQETQYF
-	-	TRBV6-6	TRBJ2-7	TGTGCCAGCAGTTCCGGGAGATACGAGCAGTACTTC	CASSSGRYEQYF
-	few	TRBV5-1	TRBJ1-5	TGCGCCAGCAGCCCAGGGTTAAGCAATCAGCCCCAGCATTTT	CASSPGLSNQPQHF
TRBD1	few	TRBV18	TRBJ2-1	TGTGCCAGCTCACCATCGCCGGGACAGCCCTTTTACAATGAGCAGTTCTTC	CASSPSPGQPFYNEQFF
TRBD1	-	TRBV5-5	TRBJ1-2	TGTGCCAGCAGCTCAACAGGGGATCCCTATGGCTACACCTTC	CASSSTGDPYGYTF
TRBD1	-	TRBV9	TRBJ2-7	TGTGCCAGCAGTCGACAGGGGCCCTCCTACGAGCAGTACTTC	CASSRQGPSYEQYF
TRBD1	-	TRBV2	TRBJ1-5	TGTGCCAGCACTTCCCCAGGGGGACATCAGCCCCAGCATTTT	CASTSPGGHQPQHF
-	-	TRBV25-1	TRBJ2-3	TGTGCCAGCAGCAGAGACACAGATACGCAGTATTTT	CASSRDTDTQYF
TRBD1	once	TRBV29-1	TRBJ2-2	TGCAGCGTTGCGGGACAGGTCAACACCGGGGAGCTGTTTTTT	CSVAGQVNTGELFF
-	-	TRBV6-5	TRBJ1-3	TGTGCCAGCAACGCCATATATTTT	CASNAIYF
-	-	TRBV7-2	TRBJ2-2	TGTGCCAGCAGCTTACGACCCACCGGGGAGCTGTTTTTT	CASSLRPTGELFF
-	-	TRBV7-9	TRBJ1-4	TGTGCCAGCAGCTCAGACGGGGGTCTTGGAGAAAAACTGTTTTTT	CASSSDGGLGEKLFF
TRBD1	-	TRBV27	TRBJ2-2	TGTGCCAGCAGTGAAAGGGGCCAGGGGGCGAACACCGGGGAGCTGTTTTTT	CASSERGQGANTGELFF
TRBD1	few	TRBV10-3	TRBJ1-2	TGTGCCATCAGTAAGGGACAGCCCGAATATGGCTACACCTTC	CAISKGQPEYGYTF
TRBD2	-	TRBV4-2	TRBJ2-2	TGTGCCAGCAGCAACAGTGGGACTAGCGGGACCGGGGAGCTGTTTTTT	CASSNSGTSGTGELFF
-	-	TRBV5-1	TRBJ2-1	TGCGCCAGCAGCTTGGCCTTGAGGGGGGGCAATGAGCAGTTCTTC	CASSLALRGGNEQFF
TRBD2	few	TRBV19	TRBJ2-2	TGTGCCAGTAGCGTGCTAGCGGGGGCCTCCGGGGAGCTGTTTTTT	CASSVLAGASGELFF
TRBD1	-	TRBV6-6	TRBJ2-3	TGTGCCAGCAGTGCCCGGACAGGACTTAGTACGCAGTATTTT	CASSARTGLSTQYF
TRBD1	-	TRBV19	TRBJ2-7	TGTGCCAGTTCCGGGACAGGGGGTTTCCGGAGCTCCTACGAGCAGTACTTC	CASSGTGGFRSSYEQYF
-	-	TRBV30	TRBJ1-5	TGTGCCTGGAGTCTTGGATCGAATCAGCCCCAGCATTTT	CAWSLGSNQPQHF
-	-	TRBV5-5	TRBJ2-7	TGTGCCAGCAGCTCAGGACCCGCTGCAGGAAACGAGCAGTACTTC	CASSSGPAAGNEQYF
-	-	TRBV5-1	TRBJ2-2	TGCGCCAGCAGCCTGAATGGACAGCTTACCGGGGAGCTGTTTTTT	CASSLNGQLTGELFF
TRBD2	-	TRBV30	TRBJ2-1	TGTGCCCGTAGCGGGAGCAATGAGCAGTTCTTC	CARSGSNEQFF
-	-	TRBV29-1	TRBJ1-4	TGCAGCGTCTCGGGGGACGGTAGTGAAAAACTGTTTTTT	CSVSGDGSEKLFF
-	few	TRBV2	TRBJ1-4	TGTGCCAGCAGTGAATTGAGGGTGGGAGAAAAACTGTTTTTT	CASSELRVGEKLFF
TRBD1	-	TRBV6-5	TRBJ1-2	TGTGCCAGCAGTTCCCCGGGACAGGGGTCCTATGGCTACACCTTC	CASSSPGQGSYGYTF
-	-	TRBV7-9	TRBJ2-1	TGTGCCAGCAGCGGGGCTAGGGGCTACAATGAGCAGTTCTTC	CASSGARGYNEQFF
TRBD1	-	TRBV7-2	TRBJ1-1	TGTGCCAGCAGCATACGGACAGGGGAGAACACTGAAGCTTTCTTT	CASSIRTGENTEAFF
TRBD1	-	TRBV5-1	TRBJ2-5	TGCGCCAGCAGCTTGGGTGAGAGGGGGCGCGCAGAGACCCAGTACTTC	CASSLGERGRAETQYF
-	few	TRBV5-1	TRBJ2-7	TGCGCCAGCAGCTTGATTCCCGAGTACGAGCAGTACTTC	CASSLIPEYEQYF
TRBD1	once	TRBV2	TRBJ2-1	TGTGCCAGCAGTCCCCTGGGGGACAGAAAGTTCTTC	CASSPLGDRKFF
-	-	TRBV4-1	TRBJ1-2	TGCGCCAGCAGCCAGGGGCGGCAGGGTAGCTATGGCTACACCTTC	CASSQGRQGSYGYTF
-	-	TRBV30	TRBJ1-4	TGTGCCTGGAGTGTACGAGGGGAAAAACTGTTTTTT	CAWSVRGEKLFF
-	-	TRBV9	TRBJ2-2	TGTGCCAGCAGCGTAGTGGTGAACACCGGGGAGCTGTTTTTT	CASSVVVNTGELFF